A single sample is the source of the 17 T cell receptor beta chains below, sequenced in a study of early T cells in non-severe SARS-CoV-2 infection. TCRdb re-derived calls from the 5' RACE reads in MiXCR, one entry per CDR3 protein. The table lists fewer than 35,000 distinct CDR3 sequences, around 6.6% of them singletons, with around 2.9% in the top ten. Source material: whole blood. The receptors shown here come from an adult who was a healthcare worker with PCR-confirmed SARS-CoV-2 infection or an uninfected control (not recorded which).

The chain joins TRBV28 to TRBJ1-4; no definite D call. The CDR3 totals 14 residues. Germline-derived CDR1 and CDR2 are MDHEN and SYDVKM. V was cut by 5 bases and J by 4 bases, with 11 bases left in between. The CDR3 DNA follows: TGTGCCAGCAGTCCCCCCGGATATAATGAAAAACTGTTTTTT. Protein sequence: CASSPPGYNEKLFF. Based on the CDR3 plus reference TRBV28 and TRBJ1-4, the full variable domain is DVKVTQSSRYLVKRTGEKVFLECVQDMDHENMFWYRQDPGLGLRLIYFSYDVKMKEKGDIPEGYSVSREKKERFSLILESASTNQTSMYLCASSPPGYNEKLFFGSGTQLSVL.

This clonotype was found many times. This chain joins TRBV16 and TRBJ1-5; D is uncertain. V lost 4 bases to trimming and J lost 5 bases, with 9 bases between them. CDR1 and CDR2 (germline): KGHSY, FQNENV. This CDR3 is 13 amino acids long. The CDR3 coding sequence is TGTGCCAGCAGCCGAACGGTGGATCAGCCCCAGCATTTT. This codes for CASSRTVDQPQHF.

This clonotype was recorded many times. The V and J genes are TRBV14 and TRBJ2-3; D perhaps matches TRBD1 (5 bases). The CDR3 length is 16 residues. Trimming stripped 4 bases from V and 0 bases from J, with 14 bases between. Germline values: CDR1 SGHDN, CDR2 FVKESK. This CDR3 is CASSPYRSSSTDTQYF. The CDR3 DNA sequence: TGTGCCAGCAGCCCCTACAGGTCCTCTAGCACAGATACGCAGTATTTT.

In its sample, this clonotype was seen many times. The chain couples TRBV19 to TRBJ2-5; possibly TRBD2 for D (6 bases). This CDR3 contains 14 residues. The germline gives CDR1 LNHDA, CDR2 SQIVND (reference sequence). Deletions cut 1 base from V and 5 bases from J, with 11 bases between. Here the CDR3 DNA reads TGTGCCAGTAGTATAGGGGGCGCGGGGGAGACCCAGTACTTC. It encodes CASSIGGAGETQYF.

Many counts were recorded for this clonotype. The V call is TRBV28, the J call TRBJ2-7, with no clear D. Trimming took off 5 bases at V and 3 bases at J, with 11 bases between the two ends. There are 13 residues in the CDR3. Germline-derived CDR1 and CDR2 are MDHEN and SYDVKM. CDR3 sequence: CASSPGAFYEQYF. DNA for the CDR3: TGTGCCAGCAGTCCGGGTGCTTTCTACGAGCAGTACTTC.

The table lists this clonotype with many counts. The chain couples TRBV7-8 to TRBJ1-2, with a tentative D call TRBD1 (6 bases). Trimming removed 10 bases at V and 2 bases at J, with 14 bases between. The CDR3 contains 13 residues. Germline CDR1 reads SGHVS; CDR2 reads FQNEAQ. This CDR3 is CATGGALNYGYTF. CDR3 DNA sequence: TGTGCCACTGGGGGGGCCTTGAACTATGGCTACACCTTC.

There are many counts of this clonotype. The genes are TRBV20-1 and TRBJ1-3; D is unclear. In germline, CDR1 is DFQATT, CDR2 SNEGSKA (reference sequence). The CDR3 covers 16 residues. V lost 3 bases and J lost 2, with 17 bases in between. CDR3 in amino acids: CSARLWRAFTGNTIYF. Written as DNA, the CDR3 is TGCAGTGCTAGGTTGTGGAGGGCTTTTACTGGAAACACCATATATTTT.

Ten or more counts support this clonotype. The chain joins TRBV9 to TRBJ2-3; no definite D call. CDR3 length: 12 amino acids. Trimming removed 1 base from V and 4 bases from J, with 4 bases in between. Germline lookup yields CDR1 SGDLS and CDR2 YYNGEE. CDR3 in DNA: TGTGCCAGCAGCGTAAAATCAGATACGCAGTATTTT. Translated, it gives CASSVKSDTQYF.

This clonotype was seen more than once but under ten times. The CDR3 spells CASSLVFVRVQFF. The DNA for the CDR3 is TGTGCCAGCAGCTTAGTTTTTGTGCGGGTTCAGTTCTTC. The chain is built from TRBV7-2 and TRBJ2-1, with D tentatively TRBD2 (5 bases). The germline V gene encodes CDR1 SGHTA and CDR2 FQGNSA. The V end was cut by 1 base, the J end by 13 bases, with 14 bases between. CDR3 size: 13 residues. The complete variable domain, with remaining parts taken from reference TRBV7-2 and TRBJ2-1, reads GAGVSQSPSNKVTEKGKDVELRCDPISGHTALYWYRQSLGQGLEFLIYFQGNSAPDKSGLPSDRFSAERTGGSVSTLTIQRTQQEDSAVYLCASSLVFVRVQFFGPGTRLTVL.

This clonotype was counted only a few times. CDR3: CASSGTGGAYEQYF. DNA for the CDR3: TGTGCCAGCAGCGGGACAGGGGGCGCTTACGAGCAGTACTTC. The V and J genes are TRBV28 and TRBJ2-7, with 12 bases aligning to TRBD1. CDR1 and CDR2 (germline): MDHEN, SYDVKM. This CDR3 comprises 14 residues. Trimming took 6 bases from V and 4 from J; bases not matched to a gene: 4.

This clonotype was seen more than once but under ten times. The V gene is TRBV11-3, the J gene TRBJ1-1; D unclear. This CDR3 is built from 14 residues. V was pared by 1 base and J by 8 bases, with 14 bases between. Germline values: CDR1 SGHNT, CDR2 YENEEA. The CDR3 reads CASSLGAASKEAFF. Written as DNA, the CDR3 is TGTGCCAGCAGCTTAGGTGCCGCCAGTAAAGAAGCTTTCTTT. Based on the CDR3 plus reference TRBV11-3 and TRBJ1-1, the full variable domain is EAGVVQSPRYKIIEKKQPVAFWCNPISGHNTLYWYLQNLGQGPELLIRYENEEAVDDSQLPKDRFSAERLKGVDSTLKIQPAELGDSAVYLCASSLGAASKEAFFGQGTRLTVV.

This clonotype was seen many times. The chain combines TRBV19 with TRBJ2-1, with 10 bases that match TRBD2. Unmatched junction bases numbered 7, after V lost 1 base and J lost 7 bases. From germline, CDR1 is LNHDA and CDR2 SQIVND (reference sequence). This CDR3 comprises 16 residues. This CDR3 reads CASSIGELAGWNEQFF. CDR3 bases: TGTGCCAGTAGTATAGGTGAACTAGCGGGATGGAATGAGCAGTTCTTC. Together with reference TRBV19 and TRBJ2-1, the CDR3 gives the full variable domain: DGGITQSPKYLFRKEGQNVTLSCEQNLNHDAMYWYRQDPGQGLRLIYYSQIVNDFQKGDIAEGYSVSREKKESFPLTVTSAQKNPTAFYLCASSIGELAGWNEQFFGPGTRLTVL.

This clonotype was recorded many times. The gene calls are TRBV20-1 and TRBJ1-5; no definite D call. This CDR3 comprises 12 residues. The V gene lost 0 bases and the J gene lost 6 bases, with 6 bases spanning the gap. The germline CDR1 and CDR2 sequences are DFQATT and SNEGSKA (reference sequence). The CDR3 region is CSAREEAQPQHF. The DNA for the CDR3 is TGCAGTGCTAGAGAGGAGGCTCAGCCCCAGCATTTT.

The table lists this clonotype with many counts. V is TRBV5-1 and J is TRBJ1-6; D is ambiguous. This CDR3 is built from 15 residues. Per germline, CDR1 SGHRS and CDR2 YFSETQ. Trimming left V 0 bases short and J 8 bases short, with 12 bases between. The CDR3 DNA reads TGCGCCAGCAGCTTGGTCGCGGATGGTGATTCACCCCTCCACTTT. Amino acid sequence: CASSLVADGDSPLHF.

This clonotype is medium-sized by share. The chain uses TRBV2 and TRBJ2-7, with no clear D. V was shortened by 2 bases and J by 6 bases, with 5 bases between the two germline ends. Germline-derived CDR1 and CDR2 are SNHLY and FYNNEI. CDR3 length: 11 amino acids. DNA for the CDR3: TGTGCCAGCAGTGAAACCATCGAGCAGTACTTC. Translated: CASSETIEQYF.

This clonotype appeared many times. The chain recombines TRBV4-1 with TRBJ1-1, with a tentative D call TRBD1 (6 bases). Germline values: CDR1 MGHRA, CDR2 YSYEKL. V lost 1 base and J lost 11, with 20 bases in between. This CDR3 contains 15 residues. CDR3 loop: CASSQVGGGGRSAFF. The CDR3 DNA reads TGCGCCAGCAGCCAAGTGGGGGGAGGGGGTAGGTCTGCTTTCTTT.

This chain connects TRBV6-2 or TRBV6-3 to TRBJ2-5; D perhaps matches TRBD1 (6 bases). V was clipped by 8 bases and J by 0 bases, with 10 bases between them. Germline loops: CDR1 MNHEY, CDR2 SVGEGT. The CDR3 loop spans 13 amino acids. CDR3 amino acids: CASLGANQETQYF. The CDR3 region has the DNA TGTGCCAGCCTGGGGGCGAACCAAGAGACCCAGTACTTC.